Below, 26 T cell receptor beta chains from the same sample are listed, as sequenced in a study of blood T cell repertoires in COVID-19. The method was immunoSEQ multiplex PCR; TCRdb's version includes in-frame clones alone and lacks a portion of them. The sample shows approximately 100,000 clones, about 82% of them seen only once. The sequencing sample was made of peripheral blood. The receptors here all came from a man older than 75 with COVID-19, enrolled during active disease.

V usage is TRBV6-5 and J usage is TRBJ1-6; D may be TRBD1 (6 bases). This CDR3 is 15 amino acids long. Per germline, CDR1 MNHEY and CDR2 SVGAGI. Trimming removed 7 bases at V and 6 bases at J, with 16 bases between. The DNA of the CDR3 is TGTGCCAGCACCTGGACAGCGTCTAGTAATTCACCCCTCCACTTT. Protein product: CASTWTASSNSPLHF.

There are a few counts of this clone. The chain couples TRBV30 to TRBJ1-5, with no clear D. V dropped 5 bases and J dropped 6 bases, with 8 bases sitting between them. CDR1 is GTSNPN, CDR2 SVGIG, per germline (reference sequence). CDR3 length: 11 residues. In DNA form, the CDR3 reads TGTGCCTGGGGTAGTTCTCAGCCCCAGCATTTT. Translating gives CAWGSSQPQHF.

The chain links TRBV28 to TRBJ2-1, with a possible D match to TRBD2 (5 bases). Looked up from germline, CDR1 is MDHEN and CDR2 is SYDVKM. The CDR3 loop spans 12 amino acids. V was shortened by 11 bases and J by 4 bases, with 12 bases between the two germline ends. The CDR3 loop is CASNSGYNEQFF. The CDR3 DNA follows: TGTGCCTCCAACAGCGGTTACAATGAGCAGTTCTTC. Combining the CDR3 with reference TRBV28 and TRBJ2-1 gives the whole variable domain DVKVTQSSRYLVKRTGEKVFLECVQDMDHENMFWYRQDPGLGLRLIYFSYDVKMKEKGDIPEGYSVSREKKERFSLILESASTNQTSMYLCASNSGYNEQFFGPGTRLTVL.

The chain has TRBV3-1 (or the pseudogene TRBV3-2) and TRBJ1-2; tentatively, D is TRBD1 (6 bases). Trimming left V 3 bases short and J 9 bases short, with 11 bases between. Germline V CDR1 and CDR2: LGHDT, YNNKEL (reference sequence). This CDR3 has 12 amino acids. Written as DNA, the CDR3 is TGTGCCAGCAGCCATGAAGGGGACAGCTACACCTTC. Amino acids: CASSHEGDSYTF.

CDR3 nucleotides: TGTGCCAGCAGCTTGGTCGTCTCTACCGGGGAGCTGTTTTTT. It encodes CASSLVVSTGELFF. The chain links TRBV5-5 to TRBJ2-2; D gene ambiguous. CDR1 and CDR2 from the germline V gene are SGHKS and YYEKEE (reference sequence). Trimming took 0 bases from V and 5 from J, leaving 8 bases between them. CDR3 length equals 14 residues.

This chain connects TRBV7-9 to TRBJ2-1, with 13 bases matching TRBD2. Germline trimming cut 4 bases from V and 15 bases from J; bases unmatched to any gene: 3. The CDR3 consists of 12 residues. Germline CDR1 reads SEHNR; CDR2 reads FQNEAQ (reference sequence). CDR3 sequence (DNA): TGTGCCAGCAGCTCGGGACTAGCGGGACCGTTCTTC. Translating gives CASSSGLAGPFF.

This clone was detected only once. V and J are TRBV24-1 and TRBJ1-2; the D is unclear. The germline gives CDR1 KGHDR, CDR2 SFDVKD. The V end lost 4 bases, the J end lost 4 bases, and 12 bases lay between the germline ends. The CDR3 extends over 14 amino acids. The CDR3 protein is CATSEARVSYGYTF. CDR3 DNA: TGTGCCACCAGTGAAGCACGGGTCTCCTATGGCTACACCTTC.

This chain links TRBV5-6 with TRBJ2-3; D gene unclear. Germline CDR1 reads SGHDT; CDR2 reads YYEEEE. This CDR3 region has 15 residues. The ends were cut back, 4 bases at V and 3 bases at J, with 15 bases in the middle. CDR3 in amino acids: CASSPITHSTDTQYF. The DNA for the CDR3 is TGTGCCAGCAGCCCGATTACCCACAGTACAGATACGCAGTATTTT.

The rearrangement uses TRBV5-1 and TRBJ2-4, with 11 bases lining up with TRBD1. J gave up 3 bases and V 7 bases, and 6 bases lay outside the gene matches. This CDR3 comprises 15 residues. From germline, CDR1 is SGHRS and CDR2 YFSETQ. The CDR3 region has the DNA TGCGCCAGCGGGACAGGGGGTCTAGGCAAAAACATTCAGTACTTC. This encodes CASGTGGLGKNIQYF.

This chain uses TRBV5-1 with TRBJ1-1; D remains ambiguous. Germline V gives CDR1 SGHRS, CDR2 YFSETQ. Trimming shortened V by 7 bases and J by 5 bases, and 9 bases separated the two germline ends. This CDR3 has 11 amino acids. CDR3 sequence (DNA): TGCGCCAGCCTATTCGCTACTGAAGCTTTCTTT. Residues: CASLFATEAFF.

The chain couples TRBV3-1 (or the pseudogene TRBV3-2) to TRBJ1-1, with D possibly TRBD1 on 5 matching bases. V was shortened by 4 bases and J by 1 base, with 10 bases between the two germline ends. Germline CDR1 LGHDT, CDR2 YNNKEL (reference sequence). This CDR3 region has 14 residues. The CDR3 sequence is CASSPPGSNTEAFF. The CDR3 coding sequence is TGTGCCAGCAGCCCCCCAGGGTCGAACACTGAAGCTTTCTTT.

The V and J genes are TRBV7-3 and TRBJ1-5, with D uncertain. The CDR3 is made up of 13 amino acids. CDR1 is SGHTA, CDR2 FQGTGA, per germline. V was shortened by 4 bases and J by 7 bases, with 11 bases between the two germline ends. The CDR3 spells CASSSENGQPQHF. Written as DNA, the CDR3 is TGTGCCAGCAGCTCGGAAAACGGGCAGCCCCAGCATTTT.

The chain carries TRBV27 and TRBJ2-7; tentatively, D is TRBD2 (6 bases). V was shortened by 2 bases and J by 3 bases, with 20 bases between the two germline ends. CDR3 size: 17 residues. Germline V gives CDR1 MNHEY, CDR2 SMNVEV (reference sequence). The CDR3 protein is CASSLILGGGPFYEQYF. The CDR3 bases are TGTGCCAGCAGTTTAATTCTGGGAGGAGGGCCCTTCTACGAGCAGTACTTC.

The gene calls are TRBV11-2 and TRBJ2-3; tentative D call: TRBD2 (6 bases). Trimming shortened V by 0 bases and J by 4 bases, and 8 bases separated the two germline ends. CDR3 length: 14 amino acids. CDR1 and CDR2 from the germline V gene are SGHAT and FQNNGV. The CDR3 bases are TGTGCCAGCAGCTTAGAACCGGGAGCAGATACGCAGTATTTT. Its protein is CASSLEPGADTQYF.

The J gene is TRBJ2-7, the V gene TRBV28; TRBD1 is a possible D gene (6 bases). Trimming left V 5 bases short and J 1 base short, with 9 bases between. The V gene's germline CDR1 is MDHEN and CDR2 SYDVKM. CDR3 size: 13 residues. The CDR3 coding sequence is TGTGCCAGCAGTCTGCAGGGGTCCTACGAGCAGTACTTC. Translation: CASSLQGSYEQYF.

This clone came up once. This chain links TRBV19 with TRBJ1-2, with D hard to call. V lost 6 bases and J lost 1, with 18 bases in between. Germline-derived CDR1 and CDR2 are LNHDA and SQIVND (reference sequence). The CDR3 is 16 amino acids. Here the CDR3 reads CASSLLIGGLNYGYTF. The CDR3 bases are TGTGCCAGTAGCCTCTTAATAGGAGGGCTTAACTATGGCTACACCTTC. Full variable domain (rest looked up from reference TRBV19 and TRBJ1-2): DGGITQSPKYLFRKEGQNVTLSCEQNLNHDAMYWYRQDPGQGLRLIYYSQIVNDFQKGDIAEGYSVSREKKESFPLTVTSAQKNPTAFYLCASSLLIGGLNYGYTFGSGTRLTVV.

V usage is TRBV18 and J usage is TRBJ2-1; 7 bases are a match to TRBD2. The CDR3 has 13 residues. Germline lookup yields CDR1 KGHSH and CDR2 LQKENI. Trimming took 5 bases from V and 7 from J; bases not matched to a gene: 5. In DNA, the CDR3 is TGTGCCAGCTCATTACTAGCGCAGAATGAGCAGTTCTTC. Encoded protein: CASSLLAQNEQFF. Combining the CDR3 with reference TRBV18 and TRBJ2-1 gives the whole variable domain NAGVMQNPRHLVRRRGQEARLRCSPMKGHSHVYWYRQLPEEGLKFMVYLQKENIIDESGMPKERFSAEFPKEGPSILRIQQVVRGDSAAYFCASSLLAQNEQFFGPGTRLTVL.

The V call is TRBV28, the J call TRBJ2-7; 9 bases line up with TRBD2. The CDR3 is made up of 14 amino acids. J gave up 0 bases and V 8 bases, and 5 bases lay outside the gene matches. Germline assignment: CDR1 MDHEN and CDR2 SYDVKM. The CDR3 is CASYSGRNSYEQYF. The CDR3 nucleotides read TGTGCCAGCTACAGCGGGAGGAACTCCTACGAGCAGTACTTC. Full variable domain (outside the CDR3, taken from reference TRBV28 and TRBJ2-7): DVKVTQSSRYLVKRTGEKVFLECVQDMDHENMFWYRQDPGLGLRLIYFSYDVKMKEKGDIPEGYSVSREKKERFSLILESASTNQTSMYLCASYSGRNSYEQYFGPGTRLTVT.

J is TRBJ2-3 and V is TRBV6-5; possibly TRBD2 for D (6 bases). This CDR3 has 14 amino acids. The V gene lost 2 bases and the J gene lost 4 bases, with 10 bases spanning the gap. Germline assignment: CDR1 MNHEY and CDR2 SVGAGI. The CDR3, as DNA: TGTGCCAGCAGTTACAAGCTAGCGCCAGATACGCAGTATTTT. This codes for CASSYKLAPDTQYF.

This clone came up once. The J gene is TRBJ1-4, the V gene TRBV5-1; 8 nucleotides align to TRBD1. Germline V gene lookup returns CDR1 SGHRS and CDR2 YFSETQ. CDR3 length: 17 amino acids. V trimming: 2 bases; J trimming: 8 bases; junction bases outside the gene matches: 14. The CDR3 DNA reads as TGCGCCAGCAGCTTAGGTTTGTCAGGACAGGGAAACGAAAAACTGTTTTTT. Translated, it gives CASSLGLSGQGNEKLFF.

The chain couples TRBV9 to TRBJ2-2, with TRBD2 matching 8 bases. The CDR3 is made up of 17 amino acids. V shed 0 bases and J 7 bases; nucleotides not matched to a gene: 11. The germline V gene encodes CDR1 SGDLS and CDR2 YYNGEE. CDR3 loop: CASSVGPGLGRIGELFF. CDR3 DNA sequence: TGTGCCAGCAGCGTAGGTCCGGGACTAGGTCGCATCGGGGAGCTGTTTTTT.

This chain joins TRBV29-1 and TRBJ2-1, with 11 positions matching TRBD2. The CDR3 is 21 residues long. The germline V gene has CDR1 SQVTM and CDR2 ANQGSEA. Trimming took 6 bases from V and 4 from J; bases not matched to a gene: 26. The DNA for the CDR3 is TGCAGCGTCCTTGGGGTAAAGGCTAGCGGGAGGAAGGAGGGCCTATACAATGAGCAGTTCTTC. It specifies CSVLGVKASGRKEGLYNEQFF.

This chain connects TRBV30 to TRBJ1-1; a weak D match, TRBD1 (5 bases). This CDR3 region has 13 residues. Trimming removed 4 bases from V and 2 bases from J, with 11 bases in between. Per germline, CDR1 GTSNPN and CDR2 SVGIG (reference sequence). In DNA form, the CDR3 reads TGTGCCTGGATCACAGGCCGTAACACTGAAGCTTTCTTT. Protein: CAWITGRNTEAFF. The complete variable domain, with remaining parts taken from reference TRBV30 and TRBJ1-1, reads SQTIHQWPATLVQPVGSPLSLECTVEGTSNPNLYWYRQAAGRGLQLLFYSVGIGQISSEVPQNLSASRPQDRQFILSSKKLLLSDSGFYLCAWITGRNTEAFFGQGTRLTVV.

The count of this clone is one. V usage is TRBV6-2 or TRBV6-3 and J usage is TRBJ2-3; D may be TRBD2 (6 bases). V lost 6 bases to trimming and J lost 0 bases, with 13 bases between them. The CDR3 length is 15 residues. Looked up from germline, CDR1 is MNHEY and CDR2 is SVGEGT. The CDR3 loop reads CASSPGTPSTDTQYF. Here the CDR3 DNA reads TGTGCCAGCAGCCCCGGGACTCCTAGCACAGATACGCAGTATTTT.

The chain links TRBV5-1 to TRBJ2-3; D gene ambiguous. The ends were cut back, 4 bases at V and 5 bases at J, with 8 bases in the middle. This CDR3 has 12 amino acids. Germline-derived CDR1 and CDR2 are SGHRS and YFSETQ. The CDR3: CASSPPGDTQYF. The CDR3 coding sequence is TGCGCCAGCAGCCCACCGGGAGATACGCAGTATTTT.

This clone occurred a few times. V gene TRBV10-1 combines with J gene TRBJ2-1, with 11 bases fitting TRBD2. The V gene end was trimmed by 3 bases and the J gene end by 5 bases; junction bases not matched to a gene: 6. There are 16 residues in the CDR3. The germline V gene has CDR1 WNHNN and CDR2 SYGVQD (reference sequence). In DNA form, the CDR3 reads TGCGCCAGCAGTGATCGACTAGCGGGGTACCACAATGAGCAGTTCTTC. Translating gives CASSDRLAGYHNEQFF.